In this sample, the clone carrying this T cell receptor (beta chain) turned up many times. The antigen is unknown. TCRdb independently ran MiXCR on the 5' RACE reads; one entry per CDR3 protein. Counted here are about 100,000 distinct CDR3 sequences, less than 6.5% occurring once; the ten biggest clones make up about 12%. Every donor was a healthy Caucasian. This record comes from a study of identical twins. Study-wide results and limits: Abundant cord blood beta clonotypes carried fewer insertions; memory repertoires showed none.

The CDR3 loop spans 11 amino acids. Germline CDR1 and CDR2: SGHAT and FQDESV (reference sequence). Trimming removed 4 bases at V and 4 bases at J, with 5 bases between. This sequence originates from a woman in her forties or fifties in good health. The chain is built from TRBV11-1 and TRBJ2-7; no clear D. Sequenced input: memory T cells sorted from blood. The CDR3 DNA follows: TGTGCCAGCAGCTCCGATTACGAGCAGTACTTC. This codes for CASSSDYEQYF.